This paragraph covers one T cell receptor (beta chain) sequence. The entry originates in a study of blood T cells in healthy people across ages. V dropped 6 bases and J dropped 7; count of bases not matched to a gene: 7. CDR3 length: 14 residues. From germline, CDR1 is DFQATT and CDR2 SNEGSKA (reference sequence). Next came a second PCR, run for about 6 to 11 cycles, which used a sample-barcoded 5' primer along with a J-beta primer mix. TCRdb itself ran the 5' RACE reads through MiXCR, one entry per CDR3 protein. The profile shows about 970,000 distinct CDR3 sequences, 51% of them singletons. The J gene is TRBJ1-4, the V gene TRBV20-1, with 11 bases lining up with TRBD1. This TCR was recovered from a woman aged 55-70 years in good health. The sequenced material came from blood. The CDR3 nucleotides are TGCAGTGCATGGACAGGGGGCCGTCGTGAAAAACTGTTTTTT. Residues: CSAWTGGRREKLFF.